The T cell receptor (beta chain) under discussion was sequenced for a study of shared clonotypes between healthy human individuals. Study summary: CD4 naive and CD4 memory each took three plates per donor, while CD8 naive took two and CD8 memory one.

Assay used: immunoSEQ multiplex PCR; TCRdb lists only in-frame clones, some missing. This table holds about 1 million clones, about 70% found once. V lost 5 bases and J lost 5, with 13 bases in between. In germline, CDR1 is GTSNPN, CDR2 SVGIG (reference sequence). The CDR3 runs to 12 residues. The chain recombines TRBV30 with TRBJ2-7; D call uncertain. The sequenced material came from memory CD4+ T cells sorted from blood. Specified subset: CD45RA-negative fraction. The sequence was collected from a man aged 18 to 35 in good health. CDR3: CAWSSNRDEQYF. The CDR3 DNA sequence: TGTGCCTGGTCCTCTAATAGGGACGAGCAGTACTTC.